This T cell receptor beta chain was found in a study of blood T cells in healthy people across ages. The CDR3 extends over 15 amino acids. Germline V CDR1 and CDR2: DFQATT, SNEGSKA (reference sequence). A second PCR, run for roughly 7 to 12 cycles, used a sample-barcoded 5' primer plus a J-beta primer mix. MiXCR was run by TCRdb on the 5' RACE reads, yielding one entry per CDR3 protein. Of approximately 1,000,000 distinct CDR3 sequences in the sample, under 45% were seen once. On this clonotype itself: Antigen unknown.

Study observations and caveats: Relative to aged donors, long-lived donors carried more naive CD4+ cells and displayed higher diversity.

The receptor's source is a woman aged 55-69 years in good health. Sequencing was performed on blood. The V gene is TRBV20-1, the J gene TRBJ2-4; D is perhaps TRBD1 (6 bases). The J call may not be correct, given that the DNA end is closer to TRBJ2-7. The CDR3 sequence: CSAREVRGPRHEQYF. The CDR3 coding sequence is TGCAGTGCTAGAGAGGTCAGGGGCCCCCGGCACGAGCAGTACTTC.